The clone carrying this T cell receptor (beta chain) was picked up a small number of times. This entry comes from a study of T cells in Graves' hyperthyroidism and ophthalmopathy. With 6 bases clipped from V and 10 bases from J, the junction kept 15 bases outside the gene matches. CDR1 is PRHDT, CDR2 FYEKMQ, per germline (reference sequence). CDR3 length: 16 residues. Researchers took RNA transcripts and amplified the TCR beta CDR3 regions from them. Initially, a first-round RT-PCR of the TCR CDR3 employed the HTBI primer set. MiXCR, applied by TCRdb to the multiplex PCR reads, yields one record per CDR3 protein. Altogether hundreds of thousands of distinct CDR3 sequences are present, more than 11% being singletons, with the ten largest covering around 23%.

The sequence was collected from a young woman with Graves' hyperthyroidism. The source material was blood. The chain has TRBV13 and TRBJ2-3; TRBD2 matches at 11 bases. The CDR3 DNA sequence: TGTGCCAGCAGTCCCCTTAGCGGGGGGGGAAGATCGGCGCAGTATTTT. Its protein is CASSPLSGGGRSAQYF.